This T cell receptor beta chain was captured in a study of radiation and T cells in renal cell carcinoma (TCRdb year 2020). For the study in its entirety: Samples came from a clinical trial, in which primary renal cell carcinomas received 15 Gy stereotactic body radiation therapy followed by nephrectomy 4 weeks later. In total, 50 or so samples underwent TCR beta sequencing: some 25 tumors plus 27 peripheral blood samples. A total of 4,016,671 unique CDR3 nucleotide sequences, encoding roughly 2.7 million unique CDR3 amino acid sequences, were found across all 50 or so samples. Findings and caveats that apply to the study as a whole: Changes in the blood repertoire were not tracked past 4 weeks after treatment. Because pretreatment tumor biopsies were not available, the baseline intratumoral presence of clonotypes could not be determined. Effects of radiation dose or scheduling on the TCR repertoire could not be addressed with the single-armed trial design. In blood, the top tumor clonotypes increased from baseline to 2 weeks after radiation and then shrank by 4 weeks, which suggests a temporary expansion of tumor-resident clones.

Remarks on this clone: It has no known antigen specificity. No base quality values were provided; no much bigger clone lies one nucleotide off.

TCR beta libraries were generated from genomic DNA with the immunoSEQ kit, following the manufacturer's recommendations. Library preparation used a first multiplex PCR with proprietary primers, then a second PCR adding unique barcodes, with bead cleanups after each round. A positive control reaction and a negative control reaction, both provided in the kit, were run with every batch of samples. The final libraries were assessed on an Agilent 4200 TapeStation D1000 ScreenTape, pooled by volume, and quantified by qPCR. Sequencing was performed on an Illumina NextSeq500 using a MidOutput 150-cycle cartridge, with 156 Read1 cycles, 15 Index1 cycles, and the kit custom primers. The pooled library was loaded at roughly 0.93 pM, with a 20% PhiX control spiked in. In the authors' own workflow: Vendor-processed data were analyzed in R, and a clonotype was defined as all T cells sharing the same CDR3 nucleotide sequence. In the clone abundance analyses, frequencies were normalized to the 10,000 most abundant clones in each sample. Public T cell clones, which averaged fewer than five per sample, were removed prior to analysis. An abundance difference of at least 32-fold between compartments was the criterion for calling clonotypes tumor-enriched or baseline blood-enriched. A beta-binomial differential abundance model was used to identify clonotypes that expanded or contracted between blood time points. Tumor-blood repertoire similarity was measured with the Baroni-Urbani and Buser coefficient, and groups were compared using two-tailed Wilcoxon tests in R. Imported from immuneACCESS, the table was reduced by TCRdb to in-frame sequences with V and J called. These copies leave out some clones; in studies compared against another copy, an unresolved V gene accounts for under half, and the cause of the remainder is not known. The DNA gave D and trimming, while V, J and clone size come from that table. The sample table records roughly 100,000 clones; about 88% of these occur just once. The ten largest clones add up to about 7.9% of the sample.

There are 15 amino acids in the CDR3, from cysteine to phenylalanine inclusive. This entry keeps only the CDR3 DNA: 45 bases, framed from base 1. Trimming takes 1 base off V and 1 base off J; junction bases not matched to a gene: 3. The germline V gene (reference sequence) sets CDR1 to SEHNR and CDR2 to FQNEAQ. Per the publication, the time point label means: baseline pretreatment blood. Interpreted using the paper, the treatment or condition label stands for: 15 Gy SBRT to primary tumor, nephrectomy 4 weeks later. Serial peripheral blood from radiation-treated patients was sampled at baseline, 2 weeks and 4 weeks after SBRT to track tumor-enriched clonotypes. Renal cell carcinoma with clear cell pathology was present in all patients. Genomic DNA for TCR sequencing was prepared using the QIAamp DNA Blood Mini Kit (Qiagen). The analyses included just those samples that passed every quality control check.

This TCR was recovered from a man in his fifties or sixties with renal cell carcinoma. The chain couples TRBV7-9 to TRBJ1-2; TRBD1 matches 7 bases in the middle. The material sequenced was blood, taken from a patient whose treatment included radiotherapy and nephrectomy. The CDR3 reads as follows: CASSLGAGGNYGYTF. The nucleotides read TGTGCCAGCAGCTTAGGGGCAGGGGGTAACTATGGCTACACCTTC.